This T cell receptor (beta chain) was obtained from a study of shared clonotypes between healthy human individuals. At a deep level, the assay was run. The protocol was immunoSEQ multiplex PCR, while the TCRdb copy is restricted to in-frame clones and leaves out a portion. The table shows 1 million to 1.2 million clones, with roughly 77% occurring only once. The CDR3 contains 15 residues. V lost 3 bases, J lost 3 bases, and 6 bases stayed unmatched. CDR1 is MNHNS, CDR2 SASEGT, per germline. The receptor's source is a man aged 18 to 30 in good health. Some clones in this sample may be carry-over from other donors' samples. This chain joins TRBV6-1 and TRBJ2-7, with 9 bases fitting TRBD2. The specimen was memory CD4+ T cells from PBMCs. Subset of the sample: CD45RA-negative fraction. CDR3 residues: CASSESGRTNYEQYF. As DNA, the CDR3 is TGTGCCAGCAGTGAGAGCGGGAGGACAAACTACGAGCAGTACTTC.